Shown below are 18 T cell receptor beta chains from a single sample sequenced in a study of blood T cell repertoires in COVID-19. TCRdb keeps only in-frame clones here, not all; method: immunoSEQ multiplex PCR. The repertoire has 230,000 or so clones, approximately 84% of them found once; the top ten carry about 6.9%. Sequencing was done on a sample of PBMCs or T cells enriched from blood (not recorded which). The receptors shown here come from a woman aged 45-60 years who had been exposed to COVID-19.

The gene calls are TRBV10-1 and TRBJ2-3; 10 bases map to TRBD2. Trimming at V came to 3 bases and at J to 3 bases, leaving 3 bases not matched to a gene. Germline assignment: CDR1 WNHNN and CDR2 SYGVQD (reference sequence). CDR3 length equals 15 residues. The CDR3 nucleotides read TGCGCCAGCAGTGACCTAGCGGGGGTTACAGATACGCAGTATTTT. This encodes CASSDLAGVTDTQYF.

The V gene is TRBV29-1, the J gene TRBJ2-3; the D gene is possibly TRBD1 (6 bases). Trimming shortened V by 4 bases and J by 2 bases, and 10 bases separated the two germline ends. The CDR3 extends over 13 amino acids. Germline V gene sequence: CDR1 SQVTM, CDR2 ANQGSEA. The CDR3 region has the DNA TGCAGCGTTGGGCAGGGGAACACAGATACGCAGTATTTT. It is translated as CSVGQGNTDTQYF.

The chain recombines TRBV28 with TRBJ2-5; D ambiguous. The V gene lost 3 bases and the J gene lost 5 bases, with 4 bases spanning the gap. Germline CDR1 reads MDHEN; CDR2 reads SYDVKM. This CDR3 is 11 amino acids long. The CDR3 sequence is CASSFSETQYF. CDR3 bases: TGTGCCAGCAGTTTTTCTGAGACCCAGTACTTC.

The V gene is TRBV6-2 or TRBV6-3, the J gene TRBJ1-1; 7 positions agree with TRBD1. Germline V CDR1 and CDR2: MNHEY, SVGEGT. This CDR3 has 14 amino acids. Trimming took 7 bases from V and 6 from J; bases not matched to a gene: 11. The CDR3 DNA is TGTGCCAGCACCCCAACAGCCCAGGGGGCTGAAGCTTTCTTT. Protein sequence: CASTPTAQGAEAFF.

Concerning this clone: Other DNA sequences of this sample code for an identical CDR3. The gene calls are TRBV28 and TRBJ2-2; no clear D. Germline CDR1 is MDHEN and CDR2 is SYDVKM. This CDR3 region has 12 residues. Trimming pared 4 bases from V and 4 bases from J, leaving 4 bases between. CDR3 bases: TGTGCCAGCAGTTCGTTCACCGGGGAGCTGTTTTTT. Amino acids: CASSSFTGELFF.

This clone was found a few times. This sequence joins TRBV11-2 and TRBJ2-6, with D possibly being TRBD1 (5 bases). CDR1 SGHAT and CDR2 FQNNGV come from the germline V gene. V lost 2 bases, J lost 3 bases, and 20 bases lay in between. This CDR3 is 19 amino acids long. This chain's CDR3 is CASSLYGQGTIGGANVLTF. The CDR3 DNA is TGTGCCAGCAGCTTATATGGTCAGGGAACTATTGGTGGGGCCAACGTCCTGACTTTC.

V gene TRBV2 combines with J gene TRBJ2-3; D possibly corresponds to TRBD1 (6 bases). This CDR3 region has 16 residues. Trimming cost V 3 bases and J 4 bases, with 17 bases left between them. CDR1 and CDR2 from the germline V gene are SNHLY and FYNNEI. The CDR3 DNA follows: TGTGCCAGCAGTGATAAAGACAGGCGGGTGGCAGATACGCAGTATTTT. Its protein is CASSDKDRRVADTQYF.

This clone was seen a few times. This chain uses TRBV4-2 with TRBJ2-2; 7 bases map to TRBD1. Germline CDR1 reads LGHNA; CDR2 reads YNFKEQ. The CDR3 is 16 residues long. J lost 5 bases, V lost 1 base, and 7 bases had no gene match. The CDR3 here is CASSQGKGAETGELFF. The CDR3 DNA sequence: TGTGCCAGCAGCCAAGGAAAGGGGGCGGAAACCGGGGAGCTGTTTTTT.

CDR3 sequence (DNA): TGTGCCAGCTCACTACAGGGACCGTACGAGCAGTACTTC. Amino acid sequence: CASSLQGPYEQYF. V is TRBV18 and J is TRBJ2-7; TRBD1 might be the D (6 bases). Trimming stripped 4 bases from V and 4 bases from J, with 11 bases between. Germline CDR1 reads KGHSH; CDR2 reads LQKENI. The CDR3 has 13 residues.

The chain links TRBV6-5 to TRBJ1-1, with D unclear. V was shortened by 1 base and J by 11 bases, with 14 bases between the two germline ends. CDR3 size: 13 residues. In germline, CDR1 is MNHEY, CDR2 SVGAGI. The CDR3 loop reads CASSYWVGDQAFF. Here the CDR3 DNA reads TGTGCCAGCAGTTACTGGGTCGGGGATCAGGCTTTCTTT.

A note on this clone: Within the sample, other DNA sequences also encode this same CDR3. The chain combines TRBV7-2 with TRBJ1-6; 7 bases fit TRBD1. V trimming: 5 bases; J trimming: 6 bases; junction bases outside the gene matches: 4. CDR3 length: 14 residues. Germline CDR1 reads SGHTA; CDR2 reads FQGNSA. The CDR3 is CASSLGQTNSPLHF. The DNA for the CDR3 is TGTGCCAGCAGCCTGGGACAGACTAATTCACCCCTCCACTTT. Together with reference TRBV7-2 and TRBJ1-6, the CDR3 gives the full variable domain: GAGVSQSPSNKVTEKGKDVELRCDPISGHTALYWYRQSLGQGLEFLIYFQGNSAPDKSGLPSDRFSAERTGGSVSTLTIQRTQQEDSAVYLCASSLGQTNSPLHFGNGTRLTVT.

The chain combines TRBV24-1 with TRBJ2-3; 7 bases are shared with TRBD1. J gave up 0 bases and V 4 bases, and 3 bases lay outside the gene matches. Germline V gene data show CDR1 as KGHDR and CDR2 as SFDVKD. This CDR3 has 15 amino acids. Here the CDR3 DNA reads TGTGCCACCAGTGACCTGGGACAGAGCACAGATACGCAGTATTTT. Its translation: CATSDLGQSTDTQYF.

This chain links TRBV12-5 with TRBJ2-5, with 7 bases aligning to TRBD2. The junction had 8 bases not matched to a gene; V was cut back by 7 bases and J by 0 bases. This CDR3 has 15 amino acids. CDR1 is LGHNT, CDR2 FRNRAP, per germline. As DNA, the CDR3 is TGTGCTAGTGTGGGAAGCGGGGCAAACCAAGAGACCCAGTACTTC. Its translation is CASVGSGANQETQYF.

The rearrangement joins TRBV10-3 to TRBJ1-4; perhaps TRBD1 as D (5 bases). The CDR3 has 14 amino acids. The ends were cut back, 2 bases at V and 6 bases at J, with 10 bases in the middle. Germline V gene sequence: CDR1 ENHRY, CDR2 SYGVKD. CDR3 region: CAISEKGLYEKLFF. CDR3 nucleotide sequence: TGTGCCATCAGTGAGAAGGGGCTTTATGAAAAACTGTTTTTT.

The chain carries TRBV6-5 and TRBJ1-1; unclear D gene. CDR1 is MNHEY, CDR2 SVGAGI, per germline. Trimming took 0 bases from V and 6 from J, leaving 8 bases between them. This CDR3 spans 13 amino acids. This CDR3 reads CASSYSRMAEAFF. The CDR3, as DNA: TGTGCCAGCAGTTACTCGAGAATGGCTGAAGCTTTCTTT.

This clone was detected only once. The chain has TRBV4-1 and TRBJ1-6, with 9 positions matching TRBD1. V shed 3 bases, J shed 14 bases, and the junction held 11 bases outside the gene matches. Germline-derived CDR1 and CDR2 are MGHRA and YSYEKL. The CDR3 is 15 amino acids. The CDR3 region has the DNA TGCGCCAGCAGCCACCGGGACAGGGAGCAGGAGGCCCTCCACTTT. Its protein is CASSHRDREQEALHF.

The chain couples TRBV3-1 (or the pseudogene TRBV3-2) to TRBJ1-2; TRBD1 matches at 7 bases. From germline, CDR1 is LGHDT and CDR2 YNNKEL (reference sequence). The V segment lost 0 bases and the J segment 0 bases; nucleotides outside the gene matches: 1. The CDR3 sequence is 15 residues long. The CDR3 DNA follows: TGTGCCAGCAGCCAAGAGACAGGGACTAACTATGGCTACACCTTC. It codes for CASSQETGTNYGYTF.

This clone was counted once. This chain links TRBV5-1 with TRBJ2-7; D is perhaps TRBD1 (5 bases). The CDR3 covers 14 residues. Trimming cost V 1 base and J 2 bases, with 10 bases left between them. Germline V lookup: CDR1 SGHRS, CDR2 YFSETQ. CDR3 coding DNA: TGCGCCAGCAGCTTGTATCCAGGGCCCTACGAGCAGTACTTC. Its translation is CASSLYPGPYEQYF.